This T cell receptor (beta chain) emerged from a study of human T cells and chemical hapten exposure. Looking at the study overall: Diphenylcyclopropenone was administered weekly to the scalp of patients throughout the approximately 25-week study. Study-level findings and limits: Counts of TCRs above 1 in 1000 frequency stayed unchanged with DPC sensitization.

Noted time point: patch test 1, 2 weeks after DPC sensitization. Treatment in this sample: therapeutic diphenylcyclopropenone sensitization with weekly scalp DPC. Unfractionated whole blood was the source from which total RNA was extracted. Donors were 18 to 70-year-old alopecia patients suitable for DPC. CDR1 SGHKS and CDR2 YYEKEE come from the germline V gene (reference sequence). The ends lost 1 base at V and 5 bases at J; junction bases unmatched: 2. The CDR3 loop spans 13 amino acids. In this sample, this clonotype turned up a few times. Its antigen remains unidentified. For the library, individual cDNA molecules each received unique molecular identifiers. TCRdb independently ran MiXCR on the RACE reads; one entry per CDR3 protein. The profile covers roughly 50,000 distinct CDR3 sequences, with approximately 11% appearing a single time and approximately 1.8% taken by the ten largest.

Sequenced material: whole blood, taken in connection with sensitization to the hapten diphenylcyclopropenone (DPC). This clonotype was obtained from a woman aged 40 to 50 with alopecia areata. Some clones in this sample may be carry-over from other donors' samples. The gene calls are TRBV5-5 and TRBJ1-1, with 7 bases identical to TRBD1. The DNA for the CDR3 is TGTGCCAGCAGCTTGACAGGGGTGACTGAAGCTTTCTTT. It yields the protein CASSLTGVTEAFF.